These 20 T cell receptor beta chains came from one sample sequenced in a study of T cell responses to AZD1222 COVID-19 vaccine. The table came from immunoSEQ multiplex PCR; TCRdb's copy has only in-frame clones and leaves some out. Here the sample spans some 120,000 clones, about 92% being singletons. The source was peripheral blood, collected on day 0 of MenACWY control vaccination. These TCRs come from an adult in good health.

The J gene is TRBJ2-1, the V gene TRBV6-5; tentatively, D is TRBD2 (6 bases). The V end lost 7 bases, the J end lost 9 bases, and 13 bases lay between the germline ends. The CDR3 sequence is 12 residues long. Germline CDR1 reads MNHEY; CDR2 reads SVGAGI. The CDR3: CASMEGRGEQFF. The CDR3 nucleotides are TGTGCCAGCATGGAGGGAAGAGGTGAGCAGTTCTTC.

The gene calls are TRBV30 and TRBJ1-1; TRBD1 aligns across 9 bases. The CDR3 consists of 13 residues. Losses at the gene ends were 3 bases for V and 7 bases for J; bases not matched to a gene: 6. CDR1 is GTSNPN, CDR2 SVGIG, per germline (reference sequence). CDR3 protein: CAWRGQGLGEAFF. CDR3 bases: TGTGCCTGGAGGGGACAGGGTCTTGGTGAAGCTTTCTTT.

This chain links TRBV7-9 with TRBJ1-4, with 10 bases that match TRBD1. Germline loops: CDR1 SEHNR, CDR2 FQNEAQ (reference sequence). This CDR3 comprises 15 residues. With V trimmed by 5 bases and J by 5 bases, 5 bases remained unmatched. CDR3 residues: CASSQWTGGNEKLFF. The DNA of the CDR3 is TGTGCCAGCAGCCAGTGGACAGGGGGAAATGAAAAACTGTTTTTT.

The DNA of the CDR3 is TGTGCCAGCAGCTTGGTCGAGGGGGCAGCCGAGCAGTACGTC. Protein sequence: CASSLVEGAAEQYV. The chain combines TRBV5-8 with TRBJ2-7; 7 positions agree with TRBD1. The germline CDR1 and CDR2 sequences are SGHTS and YDEGEE. After removal of 0 bases from V and 6 bases from J, the junction contained 6 bases not matched to a gene. The length of the CDR3 is 14 residues.

The table lists this clone with a few counts. This chain links TRBV27 with TRBJ2-3; D might be TRBD1 or TRBD2, each matching 5 bases. This CDR3 has 15 residues. V was shortened by 3 bases and J by 6 bases, with 16 bases between the two germline ends. CDR1 is MNHEY and CDR2 is SMNVEV in the germline V gene (reference sequence). CDR3 in DNA: TGTGCCAGCAGTTTTCTCCGTGGGGGTATGGATACGCAGTATTTT. Translating it yields CASSFLRGGMDTQYF.

The V and J genes are TRBV5-1 and TRBJ1-2, with a weak D call TRBD1 (5 bases). This CDR3 spans 14 amino acids. V dropped 0 bases and J dropped 7 bases, with 13 bases sitting between them. Germline V gene lookup returns CDR1 SGHRS and CDR2 YFSETQ. Here the CDR3 DNA reads TGCGCCAGCAGCTTGGACTGGGGCCTAGTTGGCTACACCTTC. Translation: CASSLDWGLVGYTF.

This clone has just a few counts. The gene calls are TRBV15 and TRBJ2-5; D possibly matches TRBD1 or TRBD2 (6 bases each). Germline assignment: CDR1 LNHNV and CDR2 YYDKDF (reference sequence). V lost 3 bases and J 5 bases, leaving 16 bases between the germline ends. The CDR3 consists of 15 residues. CDR3: CATSSIPWGAETQYF. In DNA form, the CDR3 reads TGTGCCACCAGCAGCATACCTTGGGGGGCCGAGACCCAGTACTTC.

This chain joins TRBV9 and TRBJ2-2, with 7 nucleotides matching TRBD2. With 5 bases clipped from V and 7 bases from J, the junction kept 8 bases outside the gene matches. CDR1 and CDR2 from the germline V gene are SGDLS and YYNGEE. There are 14 residues in the CDR3. CDR3 sequence (DNA): TGTGCCAGCAGTCAAAGGGAGCGGGGCGGGGAGCTGTTTTTT. Translated: CASSQRERGGELFF.

The chain links TRBV12-3 or TRBV12-4 to TRBJ2-7; 8 positions agree with TRBD1. After removal of 6 bases from V and 4 bases from J, the junction contained 5 bases not matched to a gene. The CDR3 has 13 residues. As DNA, the CDR3 is TGTGCCAGCAGCCGGACAGGGCAATACGAGCAGTACGTC. This translates into CASSRTGQYEQYV.

The chain recombines TRBV4-1 with TRBJ2-1, with 7 bases identical to TRBD1. Germline V gene data show CDR1 as MGHRA and CDR2 as YSYEKL. This CDR3 spans 14 amino acids. With 4 bases clipped from V and 3 bases from J, the junction kept 3 bases outside the gene matches. CDR3 sequence reads: CASSRGQVYNEQFF. CDR3 sequence (DNA): TGCGCCAGCAGCCGCGGACAGGTCTACAATGAGCAGTTCTTC.

The rearrangement uses TRBV28 and TRBJ1-2, with D maybe TRBD1 (5 bases). CDR1 is MDHEN, CDR2 SYDVKM, per germline. Between the trimmed V and J ends, which lost 5 bases and 2 bases, there was a span of 9 bases. The CDR3 extends over 13 amino acids. CDR3 coding DNA: TGTGCCAGCAGTCGAGGACACAACTATGGCTACACCTTC. Protein: CASSRGHNYGYTF.

As DNA, the CDR3 is TGTGCCAGCAGTTACGGCTCAGCTTATAACTATGGCTACACCTTC. It yields the protein CASSYGSAYNYGYTF. The V gene is TRBV6-6, the J gene TRBJ1-2; the D is unclear. Trimming shortened V by 2 bases and J by 1 base, and 11 bases separated the two germline ends. Germline lookup yields CDR1 MNHNY and CDR2 SVGAGI (reference sequence). This CDR3 spans 15 amino acids.

The rearrangement joins TRBV28 to TRBJ2-1, with 10 bases matching TRBD2. CDR3 length: 18 amino acids. Germline V lookup: CDR1 MDHEN, CDR2 SYDVKM. V dropped 3 bases and J dropped 5; count of bases not matched to a gene: 13. As DNA, the CDR3 is TGTGCCAGCAGTTTGAGGACCGGACTAGCGGACCGAGACAATGAGCAGTTCTTC. It codes for CASSLRTGLADRDNEQFF.

The chain couples TRBV5-1 to TRBJ1-4; 8 bases are shared with TRBD1. V lost 0 bases, J lost 5 bases, and 3 bases stayed unmatched. This CDR3 has 15 residues. Germline CDR1 and CDR2: SGHRS and YFSETQ. The CDR3 sequence: CASSLGTGRNEKLFF. In DNA form, the CDR3 reads TGCGCCAGCAGCTTGGGGACAGGGAGAAATGAAAAACTGTTTTTT.

The gene calls are TRBV25-1 and TRBJ2-5, with a tentative D call TRBD1 (6 bases). Germline V gives CDR1 MGHDK, CDR2 SYGVNS. V lost 4 bases and J lost 0, with 15 bases in between. The CDR3 is 16 amino acids. The CDR3 spells CASSGWDTGYQETQYF. The CDR3 nucleotides read TGTGCCAGCAGTGGATGGGACACGGGGTACCAAGAGACCCAGTACTTC.

V is TRBV9 and J is TRBJ2-4; tentative D call: TRBD2 (6 bases). The CDR3 consists of 19 residues. Germline V CDR1 and CDR2: SGDLS, YYNGEE. Trimming left V 3 bases short and J 3 bases short, with 25 bases between. CDR3 coding DNA: TGTGCCAGCAGCGGAATTGCCGGGACGCCCGGAGGGGTCAAAAACATTCAGTACTTC. It yields the protein CASSGIAGTPGGVKNIQYF.

The rearrangement uses TRBV5-4 and TRBJ2-7; 11 bases match TRBD1. CDR1 and CDR2 from the germline V gene are SGHNT and YYREEE (reference sequence). J lost 6 bases, V lost 4 bases, and 3 bases had no gene match. This CDR3 spans 13 amino acids. The CDR3 DNA reads TGTGCCAGCAGCGTGGACAGGGGGCGCGAGCAGTACTTC. It specifies CASSVDRGREQYF.

The chain recombines TRBV20-1 with TRBJ2-1, with D perhaps given as TRBD1 or TRBD2 (5 bases each). This CDR3 comprises 11 residues. Germline assignment: CDR1 DFQATT and CDR2 SNEGSKA (reference sequence). V was shortened by 6 bases and J by 6 bases, with 9 bases between the two germline ends. CDR3 bases: TGCAGTGCGGGACCCACCAATGAGCAGTTCTTC. As protein: CSAGPTNEQFF.

CDR3 protein: CASSFGLGPDVGMGQFF. CDR3 coding DNA: TGTGCCAGCAGCTTCGGCCTAGGGCCGGACGTGGGGATGGGGCAGTTCTTC. This chain connects TRBV7-9 to TRBJ2-1, with no clear D. The V end lost 3 bases, the J end lost 12 bases, and 27 bases lay between the germline ends. CDR1 is SEHNR and CDR2 is FQNEAQ in the germline V gene (reference sequence). This CDR3 spans 17 amino acids.

The rearrangement links TRBV15 to TRBJ2-5; 8 nucleotides match TRBD1. The V gene's germline CDR1 is LNHNV and CDR2 YYDKDF (reference sequence). The CDR3 runs to 14 residues. The ends lost 0 bases at V and 4 bases at J; junction bases unmatched: 1. CDR3 loop: CATSRDQGAETQYF. The CDR3 region has the DNA TGTGCCACCAGCAGAGACCAGGGGGCAGAGACCCAGTACTTC. Combining the CDR3 with reference TRBV15 and TRBJ2-5 gives the whole variable domain DAMVIQNPRYQVTQFGKPVTLSCSQTLNHNVMYWYQQKSSQAPKLLFHYYDKDFNNEADTPDNFQSRRPNTSFCFLDIRSPGLGDTAMYLCATSRDQGAETQYFGPGTRLLVL.